Shown below are 23 T cell receptor beta chains from a single sample sequenced in a study of blood T cell repertoires in COVID-19. Measured with immunoSEQ multiplex PCR; TCRdb has only the in-frame clones, and not every one. The sample records more than 350,000 clones, 80% to 90% being singletons. Sequenced input: PBMCs or T cells enriched from blood (not recorded which). These receptors were taken from a man aged 18-30 years who had recovered from COVID-19.

The chain has TRBV4-2 and TRBJ1-2; D might be TRBD1 (5 bases). The length of the CDR3 is 14 residues. Deletions cut 2 bases from V and 8 bases from J, with 15 bases between. The V gene's germline CDR1 is LGHNA and CDR2 YNFKEQ. CDR3 coding DNA: TGTGCCAGCAGCCAACAAGGAGGGGAAGGCGGCTACACCTTC. Protein sequence: CASSQQGGEGGYTF.

The chain is built from TRBV7-9 and TRBJ1-1, with no clear D. There are 16 residues in the CDR3. Germline CDR1 is SEHNR and CDR2 is FQNEAQ (reference sequence). Between the trimmed V and J ends, which lost 1 base and 0 bases, there was a span of 12 bases. DNA for the CDR3: TGTGCCAGCAGCTTAGGGGAGGCAAGCTTGAACACTGAAGCTTTCTTT. It translates to CASSLGEASLNTEAFF.

Concerning this clone: This sample also contains other DNA sequences that code for the same CDR3. CDR3 residues: CASSPTSYEQYF. The CDR3 nucleotides are TGTGCCAGCAGCCCAACATCCTACGAGCAGTACTTC. The chain uses TRBV7-9 and TRBJ2-7, with D hard to call. Germline V gene sequence: CDR1 SEHNR, CDR2 FQNEAQ (reference sequence). Trimming shortened V by 5 bases and J by 1 base, and 6 bases separated the two germline ends. The CDR3 runs to 12 residues.

This chain uses TRBV3-1 (or the pseudogene TRBV3-2) with TRBJ1-2; 8 nucleotides agree with TRBD1. The CDR3 contains 16 residues. CDR1 LGHDT and CDR2 YNNKEL come from the germline V gene (reference sequence). V gave up 4 bases and J gave up 3 bases; unmatched junction bases: 10. CDR3 sequence reads: CASSLKPDRVDYGYTF. The CDR3 bases are TGTGCCAGCAGCCTTAAACCGGACAGGGTCGACTATGGCTACACCTTC.

The V and J genes are TRBV5-1 and TRBJ2-3; TRBD1 matches at 10 bases. The CDR3 is made up of 14 amino acids. V lost 2 bases to trimming and J lost 6 bases; unmatched junction nucleotides: 3. CDR1 is SGHRS, CDR2 YFSETQ, per germline. The CDR3 region has the DNA TGCGCCAGCAGCTTTGCGGGACAGGGGGATACGCAGTATTTT. Its protein product is CASSFAGQGDTQYF.

The V and J genes are TRBV4-3 and TRBJ2-1; 16 bases fit TRBD2. The CDR3 length is 22 residues. V was pared by 1 base and J by 5 bases, with 17 bases of the junction left unmatched. Germline values: CDR1 LGHNA, CDR2 YSLEER. The chain's CDR3 is CASSQVLRVGTSGRAADNEQFF. CDR3 bases: TGCGCCAGCAGCCAAGTTCTCAGGGTGGGGACTAGCGGGAGGGCAGCCGACAATGAGCAGTTCTTC.

V gene TRBV10-3 combines with J gene TRBJ2-2; TRBD2 matches 10 bases. Germline lookup yields CDR1 ENHRY and CDR2 SYGVKD. The CDR3 loop spans 16 amino acids. V was clipped by 6 bases and J by 5 bases; unmatched bases: 9. In DNA, the CDR3 is TGTGCCATCAGCGGGGTCGAAGCGGGGGGGACCGGGGAGCTGTTTTTT. This encodes CAISGVEAGGTGELFF.

The chain employs TRBV19 and TRBJ2-2; the D gene is possibly TRBD1 (5 bases). This CDR3 is built from 17 residues. CDR1 and CDR2 from the germline V gene are LNHDA and SQIVND (reference sequence). V shed 3 bases and J shed 0 bases, with 14 bases lying between them. The CDR3: CASSILRQSSNTGELFF. CDR3 nucleotides: TGTGCCAGTAGTATCCTCCGACAGAGCTCGAACACCGGGGAGCTGTTTTTT.

In this sample, this clone turned up once. The chain employs TRBV29-1 and TRBJ2-5, with a weak D call TRBD2 (6 bases). V lost 2 bases, J lost 4 bases, and 11 bases lay in between. CDR3 length equals 13 residues. Germline V lookup: CDR1 SQVTM, CDR2 ANQGSEA. In DNA, the CDR3 is TGCAGCGTTGAAAAGGGACTCGGAGAGACCCAGTACTTC. Its protein product is CSVEKGLGETQYF. The full variable domain, completed using reference TRBV29-1 and TRBJ2-5, is SAVISQKPSRDICQRGTSLTIQCQVDSQVTMMFWYRQQPGQSLTLIATANQGSEATYESGFVIDKFPISRPNLTFSTLTVSNMSPEDSSIYLCSVEKGLGETQYFGPGTRLLVL.

Turning to this clone: A read error may account for a junction end that differs from germline. This chain joins TRBV6-1 and TRBJ1-2, with a tentative D call TRBD1 (6 bases). The CDR3 has 10 amino acids. CDR1 is MNHNS, CDR2 SASEGT, per germline. The CDR3 protein is CASSESGQHF. CDR3 DNA sequence: TGTGCCAGCAGTGAATCCGGACAGCACTTC.

The CDR3 sequence: CASSPTGGLIYGYTF. In nucleotides, the CDR3 is TGTGCCAGCTCACCGACAGGGGGATTAATCTATGGCTACACCTTC. The rearrangement links TRBV18 to TRBJ1-2; TRBD1 aligns across 9 bases. The CDR3 is 15 amino acids. In germline, CDR1 is KGHSH, CDR2 LQKENI. The V segment lost 3 bases and the J segment 4 bases; nucleotides outside the gene matches: 6.

J is TRBJ1-2 and V is TRBV7-9; 10 nucleotides agree with TRBD1. This CDR3 region has 16 residues. Germline CDR1 is SEHNR and CDR2 is FQNEAQ (reference sequence). Trimming removed 1 base from V and 4 bases from J; junction bases left unmatched: 6. In DNA, the CDR3 is TGTGCCAGCAGCTTAGGGCGGGACAGGGGTCTCTATGGCTACACCTTC. It yields the protein CASSLGRDRGLYGYTF.

J is TRBJ1-1 and V is TRBV9, with TRBD1 identical over 8 bases. Per the germline V gene, CDR1 is SGDLS and CDR2 is YYNGEE. The CDR3 sequence is 14 residues long. J gave up 8 bases and V 4 bases, and 10 bases lay outside the gene matches. CDR3 sequence (DNA): TGTGCCAGCAGCTTACAGGGGGGCGGCGGCGAAGCTTTCTTT. Translated: CASSLQGGGGEAFF.

This clone was counted only a few times. One end of the junction fails to match germline, which may point to a read error. V usage is TRBV2 and J usage is TRBJ2-6; a possible D gene is TRBD2 (6 bases). The CDR3 runs to 11 residues. Per the germline V gene, CDR1 is SNHLY and CDR2 is FYNNEI. The CDR3 nucleotides are TGTGCCAGCAGTGGGGCGGGGTCCATAGCTTTC. Protein sequence: CASSGAGSIAF. Together with reference TRBV2 and TRBJ2-6, the CDR3 gives the full variable domain: EPEVTQTPSHQVTQMGQEVILRCVPISNHLYFYWYRQILGQKVEFLVSFYNNEISEKSEIFDDQFSVERPDGSNFTLKIRSTKLEDSAMYFCASSGAGSIAFGAGSRLTVL.

The genes are TRBV6-5 and TRBJ1-1; D is possibly TRBD1 (6 bases). The CDR3 has 13 residues. Germline V gene sequence: CDR1 MNHEY, CDR2 SVGAGI. V gave up 8 bases and J gave up 0 bases, with 10 bases separating them. CDR3 sequence reads: CASGTRMNTEAFF. CDR3 sequence (DNA): TGTGCCAGCGGGACAAGGATGAACACTGAAGCTTTCTTT.

This clone has a handful of counts. The chain combines TRBV5-1 with TRBJ2-1; possible D gene TRBD1, 6 bases. V was pared by 2 bases and J by 3 bases, with 12 bases between. From germline, CDR1 is SGHRS and CDR2 YFSETQ. The CDR3 runs 15 residues. This CDR3 is CASSLPGTYYNEQFF. DNA for the CDR3: TGCGCCAGCAGCTTACCCGGGACATACTACAATGAGCAGTTCTTC.

This chain joins TRBV7-2 and TRBJ1-4, with D unresolved. This CDR3 contains 14 residues. From germline, CDR1 is SGHTA and CDR2 FQGNSA. V was cut by 7 bases and J by 4 bases, with 13 bases left in between. The CDR3 nucleotides read TGTGCCAGCAAGTCAGATCACAATAATGAAAAACTGTTTTTT. Translated: CASKSDHNNEKLFF.

This clone was seen just once. The rearrangement links TRBV28 to TRBJ1-1, with 7 bases identical to TRBD1. This CDR3 has 12 amino acids. The germline V gene has CDR1 MDHEN and CDR2 SYDVKM. The V gene end was trimmed by 8 bases and the J gene end by 9 bases; junction bases not matched to a gene: 9. The DNA of the CDR3 is TGTGCCAGCGATGACAGGGAACGGAAAGCTTTCTTT. Its protein product is CASDDRERKAFF.

The V call is TRBV19, the J call TRBJ1-1, with TRBD1 identical over 8 bases. The germline gives CDR1 LNHDA, CDR2 SQIVND (reference sequence). The CDR3 runs to 14 residues. J was trimmed by 1 base and V by 4 bases; bases with no gene match: 2. The CDR3 DNA reads as TGTGCCAGTAGTAGGACAGGGTCGAACACTGAAGCTTTCTTT. It translates to CASSRTGSNTEAFF.

This clone has only one observation. J is TRBJ1-2 and V is TRBV24-1, with TRBD1 matching over 9 bases. The CDR3 has 12 amino acids. CDR1 KGHDR and CDR2 SFDVKD come from the germline V gene. V was pared by 9 bases and J by 8 bases, with 6 bases of the junction left unmatched. The CDR3 region has the DNA TGTGCCACCGTGGACAGGGGAGGAGGCTACACCTTC. Protein: CATVDRGGGYTF.

The V gene is TRBV5-1, the J gene TRBJ1-4; D is undetermined. The CDR3 runs to 13 residues. The germline V gene encodes CDR1 SGHRS and CDR2 YFSETQ. V was shortened by 2 bases and J by 4 bases, with 6 bases between the two germline ends. In DNA form, the CDR3 reads TGCGCCAGCAGCTTATTCCTTAATGAAAAACTGTTTTTT. This sequence encodes CASSLFLNEKLFF.

The genes are TRBV7-2 and TRBJ1-5; no definite D call. This CDR3 comprises 13 residues. Germline assignment: CDR1 SGHTA and CDR2 FQGNSA. Trimming stripped 3 bases from V and 3 bases from J, with 6 bases between. CDR3 sequence: CASSFEFNQPQHF. Here the CDR3 DNA reads TGTGCCAGCAGCTTTGAGTTCAATCAGCCCCAGCATTTT.

CDR3 DNA sequence: TGTGCCAGCAGCTCCCTAAGGACAGGGACGAACACTGAAGCTTTCTTT. Translating it yields CASSSLRTGTNTEAFF. The chain combines TRBV7-9 with TRBJ1-1, with 8 bases fitting TRBD1. J gave up 1 base and V 4 bases, and 8 bases lay outside the gene matches. The length of the CDR3 is 16 residues. CDR1 and CDR2 (germline): SEHNR, FQNEAQ (reference sequence).